Described below is a single T cell receptor beta chain sequence and its context. This clone's antigen is unknown. These data are taken from a study of cytomegalovirus exposure and HLA in healthy donors (dated by TCRdb to 2016 to 2017). Concerning the study at large: An earlier analysis of approximately 640 of the donors reported approximately 290 Gb of sequence data and 120 million or so unique TCR beta sequences from 150 million to 200 million T cells. Roughly 5 DR-DQ haplotypes were handled as single units for association and clustering, since linkage in the cohort was strong. An early release that covered several hundred HLA-typed donors contained approximately 300 gigabases of sequencing data and tens of millions of unique TCR sequences. HLA typing covered class I and class II loci at four-digit resolution. Among the roughly 430 genotyped donors, around 81% belonged to the genetic ancestry cluster associated with self-reported Caucasian donors. Rather than drawing on any new phenotypic data, the later analysis identified candidate immune exposures from TCR beta sequences and the way those sequences occurred across donors. In a later genetic analysis, genome-wide SNP genotypes for about 55% of the roughly 670 donors were used, and that subset was treated as a discovery cohort. Using immunosequencing, the study profiled T cell repertoires from fewer than 700 subjects and related those repertoires to cytomegalovirus serostatus. Typing coverage differed by locus: A, B, C, DRB1 and DQB1 were typed in roughly 620-630 donors, DQA1 in 522, DPA1 in around 580, and DPB1 in roughly 470. To predict cytomegalovirus infection status, the study combined high-throughput TCR immunosequencing, statistical association of individual TCRs with disease status, and machine learning. The study aimed to test whether signatures of past pathogen exposure could be identified by cataloging public T cell receptors. An earlier analysis of 587 of the donors used high-throughput TCR beta sequencing to judge whether each TCR beta V gene segment behaved as functional or pseudogenic. Every discovery cohort repertoire had been produced on one sequencing platform. Donor age, sex, ethnicity and CMV serostatus were collected together with the repertoire data. A separate validation cohort of approximately 120 different subjects was used in addition to the 666-subject first cohort. A later analysis re-analyzed previously published TCR beta repertoires from 660 or so donors and added high-resolution HLA genotyping to study TCR occurrence patterns. Across around 400 genotyped donors of the cohort, an average of about 220,000 unique TCR beta nucleotide sequences per donor were sequenced, and 15% to 20% of those sequences were non-productive.

The research as a whole found: While some public TCRs were present in many individuals, most TCR sequences turned up only very rarely across donors. A later analysis found that HLA-associated TCR beta chains were more clonally expanded and had lower generation probabilities than equally common non-associated chains. The earlier analysis of approximately 540 of the donors excluded roughly 17 rarely observed V segments, including chromosome 9 orphons, because counts were too low. This cohort had only TCR beta chains sequenced, and the lack of alpha or paired-chain data limited which features could be detected. In an earlier analysis of roughly 500 of the donors, most TCR beta V segments appeared in productive rearrangements about 87% or about 30% of the time, broadly matching IMGT annotations. A few of the identified cytomegalovirus-associated TCR beta chains were confirmed in vitro to be specific for cytomegalovirus antigens. When HLA alleles, especially DR and DQ, strongly co-occurred, TCR associations were difficult to assign to individual alleles. Because HLA typing was unavailable for some donors at each locus, only the typed subset was used in association tests. The study listed 150 to 200 TCR beta chains as associated with cytomegalovirus. V-gene and J-gene trimming of TCR beta chains was associated with a missense DCLRE1C variant in a later genetic analysis, and the association was replicated in an independent cohort. According to a later analysis, most CMV-associated TCR beta chains appeared to be HLA-restricted, and the HLA associations seemed to be driven largely by CMV exposure. CMV serostatus was the only immune exposure information available for the cohort. A later genetic analysis reported fewer N-insertions in productive TCRs among donors in an Asian-associated ancestry cluster than the roughly 700-donor mean. A later analysis associated about 17,000 TCR beta sequences with specific HLA alleles at a false discovery rate of 0.05. A cluster of highly shared sequence variants was judged likely to be a technical artifact of the sequencing pipeline. A further reported finding was that TCR beta sequences accurately predicted the HLA-A and HLA-B alleles for most subjects in the first cohort. A later analysis reported that several top co-occurrence clusters appeared linked to parvovirus B19, influenza, CMV and Epstein-Barr virus. In a later analysis, the rate of TCR association differed among HLA loci, with DRB1 alleles having the most associated TCRs and HLA-C alleles having the fewest. Sequencing depth was assumed to be roughly uniform across donors in the presence/absence analyses, though that assumption may not hold. Linkage disequilibrium might explain the correlated functional status among segregating V segments, but an unknown experimental factor could not be excluded. It was suggested by the authors that the approach could potentially be generalized to other disease states and immunological phenotypes. The classifier was reported to diagnose cytomegalovirus status with high specificity and sensitivity in both the original cohort and the validation cohort. Some IMGT-functional V segments, including TRBV6-2 and TRBV6-3, could not be distinguished by the 87-base-pair reads and were therefore excluded.

Library prep was done by the immunoSEQ multiplex PCR assay. A mixture of 60 forward primers for TCR Vbeta segments and 13 reverse primers for TCR Jbeta segments was used in the multiplex PCR. The CDR3 region of rearranged TCR beta genes was amplified from genomic DNA by a multiplex PCR assay. The amplified TCR beta libraries were sequenced on the Illumina HiSeq System as 87-base-pair reads. The study's processing was this. A later analysis counted approximately 84 million unique TCR beta chains across the 550 to 750 repertoires, and some 11 million of these chains were shared by at least two donors. To remove PCR and sequencing errors, raw reads were error-corrected and collapsed into unique sequences using a nearest-neighbor algorithm that merged closely related sequences. To assign V, D and J gene segments, CDR3 sequences were aligned to IMGT reference sequences. For a sequence to be retained, at least a six-nucleotide match to both a V gene segment and a J gene segment was required. A rearrangement was called productive if the CDR3 had no stop codons and remained in frame with V and J, and every other rearrangement was called non-productive. CDR3 was defined according to IMGT convention as the region running from the second conserved V-encoded cysteine to the conserved J-encoded phenylalanine. The earlier analysis of approximately 500 of the donors excluded sequences that lacked an unambiguous match to a single V gene segment. An earlier analysis of a few hundred of the donors classified V segments as functional when productive rearrangements were above 56.7% and as segregating when the standard deviation between donors was above 5%. A statistical classification framework was built for diagnosing cytomegalovirus status from the catalog of TCR beta chain sequences. A later analysis assigned V and J genes by comparing TCR nucleotide sequences with IMGT/GENE-DB human TR gene sequences. The TCRdist pipeline was used in a later analysis to assign CDR3 sequences and most-parsimonious VDJ recombination scenarios. In a later analysis, each TCR beta chain was defined by its CDR3 amino acid sequence together with its V-gene family, and reads without a unique V-gene family were excluded. As a way to deal with suspected cross-contamination and a sequencing artifact, a later analysis dropped approximately 590 nucleotide sequences that were highly shared and had low generation probability. For each public chain, a later analysis derived a clonal expansion index from normalized ranks of inferred template counts within each repertoire. Generation probabilities in a later analysis came from a VDJ recombination model fitted to out-of-frame rearrangements, and those results were checked against IGoR. A later analysis scored TCR-TCR, TCR-HLA and TCR-CMV co-occurrence with hypergeometric tests, applying a repertoire-size bias correction to TCR pairs. A later analysis estimated false discovery rates by permuting HLA or CMV assignments 20 times. A later analysis grouped co-occurring TCRs with DBSCAN, adding TCRdist sequence similarity when clustering within HLA-allele-positive subsets. For co-occurrence clustering, repertoires with fewer than 30,000 or more than 120,000 public chains were excluded, along with roughly 5 repertoires with anomalous nucleotide sharing. The clones in this table, taken by TCRdb from immuneACCESS, are in-frame only. Not every clone is retained; where verified, under half of the shortfall comes from an unresolved V gene, and the cause of the rest is unknown. That table gives V, J and clone size, and the DNA gave D and trimming. The sample's records list approximately 110,000 clones. The top ten clones comprise under 3.5% of the sample.

Germline trimming: 1 base from V, 10 bases from J; junction bases outside gene matches: 12. The CDR3 contains 15 residues, cysteine and phenylalanine counted. Just the 45-base CDR3 DNA is kept, in frame starting at base 1. The germline V gene (reference sequence) specifies SEHNR as CDR1 and FQNEAQ as CDR2. The cohort was made up of hundreds of healthy bone marrow donors. All cohort members were sampled while nominally healthy, although unrecorded immune exposures were likely present. The donor tested CMV seronegative and was one of the 352 seronegative cohort members. Every donor gave a peripheral blood sample, and the peripheral blood mononuclear cells from that sample were used for TCR beta sequencing. The Qiagen DNeasy Blood Extraction Kit was used to extract genomic DNA from the blood cell samples.

The sample was PBMCs. The sequence came from a man younger than 45 in good health and CMV-seronegative. Recombination connected TRBV7-9 to TRBJ1-1; 7 bases in the middle match TRBD1. The CDR3 amino acid sequence is: CASSLVSGTALPAFF. DNA sequence: TGTGCCAGCAGCTTAGTATCCGGGACAGCCCTCCCAGCTTTCTTT. With all but the CDR3 taken from the reference TRBV7-9 and TRBJ1-1 genes, the full variable domain is: DTGVSQNPRHKITKRGQNVTFRCDPISEHNRLYWYRQTLGQGPEFLTYFQNEAQLEKSRLLSDRFSAERPKGSFSTLEIQRTEQGDSAMYLCASSLVSGTALPAFFGQGTRLTVV.